The T cell receptor (beta chain) under discussion was sequenced for a study of blood T cells in healthy people across ages. Study-wide findings and caveats: Because donor CMV status was unknown, expanded clonotype changes were possibly confounded.

Peripheral blood was drawn, roughly 10 milliliters per donor. The CDR3 contains 15 residues. Germline assignment: CDR1 MNHNY and CDR2 SVGAGI (reference sequence). It was with a sample-barcoded 5' primer and a J-beta primer mix that a second PCR of roughly 7 to 12 cycles was run. Using its own MiXCR run on the 5' RACE reads, TCRdb lists one record per CDR3 protein. The sample lists fewer than 750,000 distinct CDR3 sequences, approximately 52% occurring once. In the case of this clonotype: Its antigen is undetermined.

The chain has TRBV6-6 and TRBJ2-4; 7 bases agree with TRBD1. The DNA end is more similar to TRBJ2-5, so the J call may be wrong. The sequence came from a woman older than 75 in good health. The sample consisted of blood. The CDR3 DNA is TGTGCCAGCAAACACAGGGGCCAGCAAGGAGAGACCCAGTACTTC. Translated: CASKHRGQQGETQYF.